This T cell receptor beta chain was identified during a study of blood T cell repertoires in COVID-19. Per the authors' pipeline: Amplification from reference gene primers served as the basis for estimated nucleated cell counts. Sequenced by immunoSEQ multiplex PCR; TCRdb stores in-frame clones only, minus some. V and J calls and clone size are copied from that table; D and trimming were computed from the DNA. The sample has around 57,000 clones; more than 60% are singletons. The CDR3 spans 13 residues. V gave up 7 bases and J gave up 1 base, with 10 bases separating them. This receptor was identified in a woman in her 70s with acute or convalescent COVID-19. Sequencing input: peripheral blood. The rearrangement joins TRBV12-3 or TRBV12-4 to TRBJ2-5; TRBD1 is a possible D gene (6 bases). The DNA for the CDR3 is TGTGCCAGCAACAAGGACAGCCAAGAGACCCAGTACTTC. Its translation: CASNKDSQETQYF.